The rows below give T cell receptor beta chains drawn from one sample of a study of blood T cell repertoires in COVID-19. Clones were sequenced by immunoSEQ multiplex PCR, and TCRdb holds only the in-frame ones, with some missing. The sample includes hundreds of thousands of clones, around 87% of them seen just once. The sequencing input was peripheral blood. The receptor source for this set is a man aged 65 to 85 with acute or convalescent COVID-19. The CDR3 runs from the conserved cysteine through the conserved F or W. The D gene is left open where the match is weak. A row's size may be missing; if present it is once, few, many or a size class.

J gene | clone size | V gene | D gene | CDR3 DNA | CDR3 protein
TRBJ2-1 | - | TRBV7-2 | TRBD1 | TGTGCCAGCAGCTTAGTCGGACAGGGGGCGTTTTTCGCCTACAATGAGCAGTTCTTC | CASSLVGQGAFFAYNEQFF
TRBJ1-5 | - | TRBV9 | - | TGTGCCAGCAGCGTAGATTCTAGGTATCAGCCCCAGCATTTT | CASSVDSRYQPQHF
TRBJ1-2 | once | TRBV6-5 | TRBD1 | TGTGCCAGCAGCCCACAGGGGGCTATGCAGCGTGGCTACACCTTC | CASSPQGAMQRGYTF
TRBJ2-2 | - | TRBV3-1/TRBV3-2 | - | TGTGCCAGCAGCCAGGGGGCCGGGACCCGAGGGACCGGGGAGCTGTTTTTT | CASSQGAGTRGTGELFF
TRBJ1-2 | - | TRBV2 | TRBD1 | TGTGCCAGCAGTGAATGGAGGGGGCTCCTCTATGGCTACACCTTC | CASSEWRGLLYGYTF
TRBJ1-4 | - | TRBV3-1/TRBV3-2 | TRBD1 | TGTGCCAGCAGCCAGACAGGGGAAAAACTGTTTTTT | CASSQTGEKLFF
TRBJ1-5 | few | TRBV19 | TRBD1 | TGTGCCAGTAGTGCCGTGACAGGGGCGGGCCAGCCCCAGCATTTT | CASSAVTGAGQPQHF
TRBJ2-3 | - | TRBV2 | TRBD1 | TGTGCCAGCAAGGACAGGCCGACCACAGATACGCAGTATTTT | CASKDRPTTDTQYF
TRBJ1-4 | - | TRBV28 | TRBD1 | TGTGCCAGCAGTTTACGGCCGGGACAGTCTAATGAAAAACTGTTTTTT | CASSLRPGQSNEKLFF
TRBJ1-4 | - | TRBV15 | TRBD1 | TGTGCCACCAGCAGAGGCCTAGGGACAGTGGGAAATGAAAAACTGTTTTTT | CATSRGLGTVGNEKLFF
TRBJ2-5 | - | TRBV9 | - | TGTGCCAGCAGCGTAGTCGAGGAGACCCAGTACTTC | CASSVVEETQYF
TRBJ1-4 | - | TRBV5-1 | - | TGCGCCAGCAGCCAACAGGGACCGGATGAAAAACTGTTTTTT | CASSQQGPDEKLFF
TRBJ2-1 | - | TRBV2 | TRBD1 | TGTGCCAGCAGTGAAAGGGGGCGAGTCGGGCAGTTCTTC | CASSERGRVGQFF
TRBJ1-2 | - | TRBV10-3 | TRBD1 | TGTGCCATCTTAGCGGGACAGGGGGGTGGCTACACCTTC | CAILAGQGGGYTF
TRBJ1-2 | once | TRBV28 | TRBD1 | TGTGCCAGCAGAATGTCGGACAGGGCTAATCGAGGCTACACCTTC | CASRMSDRANRGYTF
TRBJ1-2 | - | TRBV4-1 | TRBD1 | TGCGCCAGCAGCCCTTCACCTCAGGGGGCGCGTAACTATGGCTACACCTTC | CASSPSPQGARNYGYTF
TRBJ1-2 | few | TRBV2 | TRBD1 | TGTGCCAGCAGTGTACAGGGGGCTTGGGGCTACACCTTC | CASSVQGAWGYTF
TRBJ2-1 | - | TRBV5-1 | TRBD2 | TGCGCCAGCAGCCGGGCTGGGGGGCGGGAGGATAACAATGAGCAGTTCTTC | CASSRAGGREDNNEQFF
TRBJ2-1 | - | TRBV7-2 | - | TGTGCCAGCAGCACCGGAATGGGGCCTTACAATGAGCAGTTCTTC | CASSTGMGPYNEQFF
TRBJ2-7 | once | TRBV12-3/TRBV12-4 | TRBD2 | TGTGCCAGCAGTCAAATGACTAGCGGGACGAAGTACTTC | CASSQMTSGTKYF
TRBJ1-3 | once | TRBV3-1/TRBV3-2 | - | TGTGCCAGCAGCTTAGTTGGAAACACCATATATTTT | CASSLVGNTIYF
TRBJ1-5 | - | TRBV18 | - | TGTGCCAGCTCACCACTATCGGCCCGGGGGGATCAGCCCCAGCATTTT | CASSPLSARGDQPQHF
TRBJ2-7 | - | TRBV12-3/TRBV12-4 | - | TGTGCCAGCAGTTTAGTTCAGTACGAGCAGTACTTC | CASSLVQYEQYF
TRBJ1-2 | - | TRBV6-5 | TRBD1 | TGTGCCAGCAGTTCCGTGACAGGGGTCTATGGCTACACCTTC | CASSSVTGVYGYTF
TRBJ2-7 | - | TRBV6-2/TRBV6-3 | - | TGTGCCAGCAGTTACATCAGGGGTGGCGAGCAGTACTTC | CASSYIRGGEQYF
TRBJ2-5 | - | TRBV5-1 | TRBD1 | TGCGCCAGCAGCTTGGCCCCCGGGACAGGGGAACAAGAGACCCAGTACTTC | CASSLAPGTGEQETQYF